The following is a TCR beta chain sequence with its context. Its antigen is unidentified. This entry comes from a study of T-cell memory formation after mild COVID-19. Germline lookup yields CDR1 DFQATT and CDR2 SNEGSKA (reference sequence). There are 16 residues in the CDR3. With V trimmed by 3 bases and J by 2 bases, 6 bases remained unmatched. MiXCR, run by TCRdb on the 5' RACE reads, gives a single entry per CDR3 protein. The sample yields roughly 400,000 distinct CDR3 sequences, about a sixth seen once. Study-wide results and limits: Most CD4+ clones that shrank were in CM and EM, while CD8+ ones turned up in EMRA.

This sequence joins TRBV20-1 and TRBJ2-1, with 11 positions matching TRBD2. The TCR sequence derives from a man younger than 35 who had mild COVID-19 (a few samples of this study predate the infection). Cell type and time point are not known. The source material was PBMCs or a T cell subset sorted from them (not recorded which). CDR3: CSASGLAGGPYNEQFF. DNA of the CDR3: TGCAGTGCTAGCGGGTTAGCGGGGGGGCCCTACAATGAGCAGTTCTTC.